This T cell receptor (beta chain) comes out of a study of T cells in Graves' hyperthyroidism and ophthalmopathy. In germline, CDR1 is ENHRY, CDR2 SYGVKD. The CDR3 loop spans 14 amino acids. TCR beta CDR3 regions were amplified from RNA transcripts. An initial round of RT-PCR targeting the TCR CDR3 relied on the HTBI primer set. Each CDR3 protein is one row after TCRdb ran MiXCR on the multiplex PCR reads. Here the sample spans over 650,000 distinct CDR3 sequences, roughly 46% being singletons. About this clonotype: Germline is not matched at one junction end, which may reflect a read error.

This chain connects TRBV10-3 to TRBJ2-6; D could derive from TRBD1 or TRBD2 (5 bases each). This TCR was recovered from an adult man with Graves' disease, either hyperthyroidism or ophthalmopathy (not recorded which). The sample consisted of peripheral blood or thyroid tissue (not recorded which). The CDR3 sequence: CAISESSGANVPTF. CDR3 coding DNA: TGTGCCATCAGTGAGTCCTCCGGGGCCAACGTCCCGACTTTC.